One T cell receptor beta chain is described in this entry. Its antigen is as yet unknown. The V gene end was trimmed by 6 bases and the J gene end by 1 base; junction bases not matched to a gene: 5. Germline-derived CDR1 and CDR2 are MNHEY and SMNVEV (reference sequence). The CDR3 runs to 14 residues. Sample-barcoded 5' priming and a J-beta primer mix drove a second PCR of roughly 7 to 11 cycles. TCRdb ran MiXCR on the 5' RACE reads and lists one entry per CDR3 protein. The sample contains approximately 800,000 distinct CDR3 sequences, roughly 50% of which appear only once. The source of the sample is a study of blood T cells in healthy people across ages. Study-level findings and limits: The diversity estimates, figures obtained from one million T cells, were considered underestimates.

The chain recombines TRBV27 with TRBJ1-2; 7 bases match TRBD1. The receptor comes from a man in his thirties or forties in good health. The source material was blood. The CDR3 reads CASSRAGGNYGYTF. In DNA form, the CDR3 reads TGTGCCAGCAGCCGGGCAGGGGGTAACTATGGCTACACCTTC.